This TCR beta chain was captured by sequencing in a study of tumor and adjacent non-tumor tissue in lung cancer. TCRbeta libraries were built with three rounds of nested PCR, modified from ARM-PCR. One entry per CDR3 protein results from TCRdb running MiXCR on the multiplex PCR reads. The data contain about 85,000 distinct CDR3 sequences, about 61% of them seen just once; the ten biggest clones take up 15%. This sample's RNA came from whole unsorted tissue. This clonotype was counted between two and nine times. The CDR3 loop spans 11 amino acids. Germline-derived CDR1 and CDR2 are MDHEN and SYDVKM. Between the trimmed V and J ends, which lost 7 bases and 2 bases, there was a span of 5 bases.

What was sequenced was lung tumor tissue. The gene calls are TRBV28 and TRBJ1-2, with D unresolved. The receptor was isolated from a man aged 70-80 years with non-small cell lung cancer. The CDR3 region is CASMENYGYTF. DNA of the CDR3: TGTGCCAGCATGGAGAACTATGGCTACACCTTC.